These 19 T cell receptor beta chains were all obtained from the same sample, sequenced in a study of T cells after yellow fever vaccination (dated by TCRdb to about 2019). The treatment or condition label corresponds to: live attenuated yellow fever vaccine strain. The protocol used for the library was 5' RACE. Sequencing was carried out with an Illumina HiSeq 2500. The public reads were reanalyzed by TCRdb: fastp trimming at Q25, MiXCR alignment, in-frame beta chains only. When rows share a CDR3 protein, they turn into one entry using the most common DNA and genes. The sample records about 57,000 distinct CDR3 sequences, approximately 8% of which are singletons. The ten largest clones capture about 38% of the sample. The sample here was CD8+ T cells sorted from PBMCs, taken 15 days after the yellow fever booster vaccination. Receptors originate from a man aged 25-40 years who received the YFV17D yellow fever vaccine.

For this clonotype: Given a much more abundant clone one base away, this may be a read error. This chain connects TRBV29-1 to TRBJ2-1; TRBD2 is a possible D gene (6 bases). CDR3 size: 16 residues. From germline, CDR1 is SQVTM and CDR2 ANQGSEA. V lost 3 bases and J 6 bases, leaving 21 bases between the germline ends. The CDR3, as DNA: TGCAGCGTTGACGCCCGGGCCTTAGGAGGGTTCAATGAGCAGTTCTTC. Its protein is CSVDARALGGFNEQFF.

Regarding this clonotype: This may arise from a read error, as a much more abundant clone is one base away. The chain combines TRBV20-1 with TRBJ2-7; D not resolved. The CDR3 is made up of 12 amino acids. V was trimmed by 3 bases and J by 2 bases, leaving 8 bases between them. CDR1 is DFQATT, CDR2 SNEGSKA, per germline (reference sequence). The CDR3 reads CSASEATYEQYF. As DNA, the CDR3 is TGCAGTGCTAGTGAGGCCACCTACGAGCAGTACTTC.

There are many counts of this clonotype. The rearrangement uses TRBV20-1 and TRBJ1-2; a possible D gene is TRBD1 (5 bases). The CDR3 extends over 15 amino acids. V lost 5 bases to trimming and J lost 4 bases, with 20 bases between them. CDR1 is DFQATT and CDR2 is SNEGSKA in the germline V gene (reference sequence). The DNA of the CDR3 is TGCAGTGCTGAAGTAATAACCGGGACGGCCTATGGCTACACCTTC. Translated: CSAEVITGTAYGYTF.

This clonotype was found many times. This sequence joins TRBV3-1 and TRBJ2-7, with TRBD1 matching 8 bases. The CDR3 sequence is 16 residues long. The germline V gene has CDR1 LGHDT and CDR2 YNNKEL (reference sequence). J lost 7 bases, V lost 4 bases, and 15 bases had no gene match. The CDR3 reads CASSPRQSPTGGEQYF. CDR3 coding DNA: TGTGCCAGCAGCCCTAGACAGAGCCCAACAGGGGGGGAGCAGTACTTC.

This clonotype was seen a few times. V and J are TRBV6-2 or TRBV6-3 and TRBJ2-7; 7 nucleotides agree with TRBD1. V was pared by 11 bases and J by 3 bases, with 13 bases of the junction left unmatched. From germline, CDR1 is MNHEY and CDR2 SVGEGT. The CDR3 consists of 14 residues. CDR3 region: CASTSGGQSYEQYF. CDR3 DNA: TGTGCCTCAACGTCTGGGGGACAGAGCTACGAGCAGTACTTC.

This clonotype was detected ten times or more. This sequence joins TRBV7-9 and TRBJ2-1; no clear D gene. V lost 2 bases to trimming and J lost 8 bases, with 10 bases between them. The CDR3 totals 13 residues. CDR1 and CDR2 (germline): SEHNR, FQNEAQ (reference sequence). CDR3 nucleotides: TGTGCCAGCAGCTTATTCCCCGGGCATGAGCAGTTCTTC. Its protein product is CASSLFPGHEQFF.

This clonotype was detected many times. This chain uses TRBV5-6 with TRBJ2-1; 7 nucleotides align to TRBD2. Germline assignment: CDR1 SGHDT and CDR2 YYEEEE. The CDR3 length is 15 residues. V was pared by 0 bases and J by 5 bases, with 5 bases of the junction left unmatched. The CDR3 region is CASSLASGPNNEQFF. DNA of the CDR3: TGTGCCAGCAGCTTGGCTAGCGGACCAAACAATGAGCAGTTCTTC.

This clonotype was observed at least ten times. The rearrangement uses TRBV4-3 and TRBJ1-4; 7 nucleotides match TRBD1. The CDR3 consists of 14 residues. J was trimmed by 8 bases and V by 0 bases; bases with no gene match: 3. CDR1 is LGHNA and CDR2 is YSLEER in the germline V gene. For the CDR3, the DNA is TGCGCCAGCAGCCAAGATATGACAGGGGAAAAACTGTTTTTT. Residues: CASSQDMTGEKLFF.

This clonotype was seen repeatedly, ten times or more. The chain joins TRBV20-1 to TRBJ2-7; D is perhaps TRBD2 (5 bases). This CDR3 region has 16 residues. With 1 base removed from V and 0 bases from J, the gap between germline ends came to 16 bases. Germline V lookup: CDR1 DFQATT, CDR2 SNEGSKA (reference sequence). The DNA of the CDR3 is TGCAGTGCTAGAGGGTGGCAAACGGGGAACTCCTACGAGCAGTACTTC. Translation: CSARGWQTGNSYEQYF.

This clonotype has a count of ten or more. The chain carries TRBV28 and TRBJ2-7; 10 bases agree with TRBD1. Germline-derived CDR1 and CDR2 are MDHEN and SYDVKM. There are 15 residues in the CDR3. V shed 0 bases and J 7 bases; nucleotides not matched to a gene: 6. The CDR3 region is CASSLWGQGLGEQYF. CDR3 nucleotide sequence: TGTGCCAGCAGTTTATGGGGACAGGGGTTGGGTGAGCAGTACTTC.

This clonotype was observed at least ten times. The chain links TRBV10-2 to TRBJ2-7; no definite D call. The CDR3 has 12 residues. CDR1 and CDR2 (germline): WSHSY, SAAADI. V gave up 3 bases and J gave up 1 base, with 4 bases separating them. The CDR3 DNA is TGCGCCAGCAGTGACTTTTCCTACGAGCAGTACTTC. Its protein is CASSDFSYEQYF.

In this sample, this clonotype turned up many times. The V call is TRBV12-3 or TRBV12-4, the J call TRBJ2-1; TRBD1 is a possible D gene (5 bases). CDR3 length: 15 amino acids. V lost 3 bases and J 7 bases, leaving 16 bases between the germline ends. The CDR3 loop is CASSLISQTGNEQFF. The CDR3 nucleotides are TGTGCCAGCAGTTTGATCTCGCAAACAGGAAATGAGCAGTTCTTC.

This clonotype was recorded many times. The chain uses TRBV20-1 and TRBJ2-5; D ambiguous. Germline-derived CDR1 and CDR2 are DFQATT and SNEGSKA (reference sequence). This CDR3 region has 12 residues. Trimming left V 7 bases short and J 6 bases short, with 15 bases between. CDR3 residues: CSVPDSGKTQYF. In nucleotides, the CDR3 is TGCAGTGTCCCTGACTCCGGCAAGACCCAGTACTTC.

Ten or more counts support this clonotype. J is TRBJ1-1 and V is TRBV9; tentative D call: TRBD1 (5 bases). Trimming took off 4 bases at V and 8 bases at J, with 12 bases between the two ends. The CDR3 totals 12 residues. In germline, CDR1 is SGDLS, CDR2 YYNGEE. This chain's CDR3 is CASSSGWSEAFF. The CDR3 nucleotides read TGTGCCAGCAGCTCAGGGTGGTCCGAAGCTTTCTTT.

This clonotype has ten or more counts. The chain links TRBV9 to TRBJ2-7; D not certain. The germline gives CDR1 SGDLS, CDR2 YYNGEE. Trimming removed 0 bases at V and 3 bases at J, with 7 bases between. The CDR3 totals 13 residues. CDR3 residues: CASSVDLHYEQYF. CDR3 nucleotides: TGTGCCAGCAGCGTAGACTTACACTACGAGCAGTACTTC.

At least ten counts were recorded for this clonotype. CDR3 in amino acids: CAISSDRTPTYEQYF. CDR3 DNA: TGTGCCATCAGTAGCGACAGGACCCCCACCTACGAGCAGTACTTC. The chain uses TRBV10-3 and TRBJ2-7, with D possibly TRBD1 on 6 matching bases. The CDR3 consists of 15 residues. The germline gives CDR1 ENHRY, CDR2 SYGVKD. The V gene lost 5 bases and the J gene lost 2 bases, with 16 bases spanning the gap.

This clonotype was recorded a few times. The rearrangement uses TRBV20-1 and TRBJ2-7; D is possibly TRBD1 (5 bases). The CDR3 runs 14 residues. CDR1 and CDR2 (germline): DFQATT, SNEGSKA (reference sequence). Trimming took off 8 bases at V and 2 bases at J, with 19 bases between the two ends. The CDR3 sequence is CSRVRATVPYEQYF. The CDR3 region has the DNA TGCAGTAGGGTCAGGGCCACAGTCCCCTACGAGCAGTACTTC.

This clonotype was seen repeatedly, ten times or more. The chain links TRBV7-9 to TRBJ2-1; D not resolved. V was shortened by 5 bases and J by 4 bases, with 15 bases between the two germline ends. CDR1 is SEHNR, CDR2 FQNEAQ, per germline (reference sequence). The CDR3 runs 15 residues. CDR3 loop: CASSPVRNVYNEQFF. CDR3 DNA: TGTGCCAGCAGCCCGGTCCGAAACGTTTACAATGAGCAGTTCTTC.

This clonotype was seen repeatedly, ten times or more. The chain has TRBV6-1 and TRBJ2-1; no clear D. CDR1 is MNHNS, CDR2 SASEGT, per germline. There are 12 residues in the CDR3. V lost 10 bases and J 8 bases, leaving 15 bases between the germline ends. The CDR3 DNA follows: TGTGCCACGAGACAACCGGTGGATGAGCAGTTCTTC. Its translation: CATRQPVDEQFF.